These 11 T cell receptor beta chains were all obtained from the same sample, sequenced in a study of T cell clonality in common variable immunodeficiency. Only in-frame clones appear in the TCRdb table, and some are missing; sequencing was by immunoSEQ multiplex PCR. This sample shows roughly 30,000 clones and no singletons; about 29% rests with the ten largest. The study's findings and limits: Common variable immunodeficiency TCR beta sequences reportedly had fewer deletions and N-nucleotide insertions.

Which antigens these TCRs recognize remains unknown. Sequencing was performed on peripheral blood mononuclear cells. The receptor source for this set is a human donor with common variable immunodeficiency.

At least ten counts were recorded for this clone. The CDR3 extends 3 residues past the end of the read, so its final part is completed from the germline J gene. The J gene is TRBJ2-1, the V gene TRBV7-2, with 9 nucleotides matching TRBD2. This CDR3 comprises 17 residues. Losses at the gene ends were 0 bases for V and 0 bases for J; bases not matched to a gene: 3. CDR1 is SGHTA and CDR2 is FQGNSA in the germline V gene. The CDR3 bases that were read are TGTGCCAGCAGCTTAGCGCCTAGCGGGACCTCCTACAATGAG. It translates to CASSLAPSGTSYNE. The complete CDR3 sequence is CASSLAPSGTSYNEQFF.

A few counts support this clone. The read comes to an end 3 residues before the CDR3 does, leaving the germline J gene to fill in the end. The gene calls are TRBV30 and TRBJ1-6; perhaps TRBD1 as D (6 bases). The V gene's germline CDR1 is GTSNPN and CDR2 SVGIG (reference sequence). Between the trimmed V and J ends, which lost 3 bases and 10 bases, there was a span of 16 bases. This CDR3 region has 14 residues. The CDR3 bases that were read are TGTGCCTGGAGCGCGATGGGGGCACGGTCACCC. Its translation is CAWSAMGARSP. From start to end, the CDR3 is CAWSAMGARSPLHF.

This clone was counted at least ten times. The read comes to an end 3 residues before the CDR3 does, leaving the germline J gene to fill in the end. The chain combines TRBV10-3 with TRBJ2-3; D perhaps matches TRBD2 (6 bases). The CDR3 extends over 15 amino acids. CDR1 is ENHRY, CDR2 SYGVKD, per germline. V lost 3 bases, J lost 0 bases, and 10 bases lay in between. The CDR3 bases that were read are TGTGCCATCAGTGATGTGGGGGGAAGCACAGATACG. Translation gives CAISDVGGSTDT. The full CDR3 reads CAISDVGGSTDTQYF.

Note on this clone: The read finishes 3 residues shy of the CDR3 end, and the germline J gene is used to complete it. The rearrangement joins TRBV7-9 to TRBJ1-2; 8 nucleotides match TRBD1. Germline CDR1 reads SEHNR; CDR2 reads FQNEAQ (reference sequence). J was trimmed by 4 bases and V by 1 base; bases with no gene match: 2. The CDR3 contains 14 residues. The CDR3 region is CASSLGTGSYGYTF. CDR3 DNA, as far as it was read: TGTGCCAGCAGCTTAGGGACAGGGTCCTATGGC.

This clone was counted between two and nine times. Read coverage stops 3 residues before the CDR3 terminus; the germline J gene supplies the remainder. The rearrangement links TRBV7-8 to TRBJ2-7; D is unclear. The CDR3 covers 15 residues. The germline V gene has CDR1 SGHVS and CDR2 FQNEAQ. With 0 bases removed from V and 3 bases from J, the gap between germline ends came to 12 bases. The covered CDR3 bases are TGTGCCAGCAGCTTAGCGCGGCAGCAAGACTACGAG. Protein product: CASSLARQQDYE. The whole CDR3 sequence is CASSLARQQDYEQYF.

This clone turned up a few times. The read is 3 residues too short to cover the CDR3 end, so that end is filled in from the germline J gene. V usage is TRBV30 and J usage is TRBJ2-2; 10 bases are a match to TRBD1. Germline V gene data show CDR1 as GTSNPN and CDR2 as SVGIG (reference sequence). J gave up 3 bases and V 3 bases, and 4 bases lay outside the gene matches. This CDR3 region has 15 residues. The part of the CDR3 DNA that was read is TGTGCCTGGAGAGCCGGGACAGGGGACACCGGGGAG. Amino acids: CAWRAGTGDTGE. The entire CDR3 protein is CAWRAGTGDTGELFF.

In this sample, this clone turned up a few times. The missing CDR3 end, 3 residues past where the read stops, is filled in from the germline J gene. V is TRBV2 and J is TRBJ2-5; 7 positions match TRBD1. The V segment lost 6 bases and the J segment 2 bases; nucleotides outside the gene matches: 6. This CDR3 spans 14 amino acids. Looked up from germline, CDR1 is SNHLY and CDR2 is FYNNEI. The CDR3 protein is CASSGDREQETQYF. The sequenced part of the CDR3 DNA is TGTGCCAGCAGCGGGGACAGAGAGCAAGAGACC.

With regard to this clone: The read comes to an end 3 residues before the CDR3 does, leaving the germline J gene to fill in the end. This chain connects TRBV7-2 to TRBJ2-3; 8 nucleotides align to TRBD1. The germline gives CDR1 SGHTA, CDR2 FQGNSA. V was pared by 4 bases and J by 3 bases, with 6 bases of the junction left unmatched. The CDR3 consists of 15 residues. The CDR3 DNA, read in part, is TGTGCCAGCAGCTCGAATGGACAGGGTACAGATACG. Translated, it gives CASSSNGQGTDT. The whole CDR3 protein reads CASSSNGQGTDTQYF.

This clone was counted only a few times. A junction end diverges from the germline sequence, so it may reflect a read error. Read coverage stops 3 residues before the CDR3 terminus; the germline J gene supplies the remainder. The chain carries TRBV7-9 and TRBJ1-3; the D is unclear. The CDR3 is 13 amino acids. Germline V CDR1 and CDR2: SEHNR, FQNEAQ (reference sequence). CDR3 loop: CASSPSSENTIYF. The sequenced part of the CDR3 DNA is TGTGCCAGCAGCCCTAGCTCTGAAAACACC.

This clone has only a few counts. The read finishes 3 residues shy of the CDR3 end, and the germline J gene is used to complete it. This chain links TRBV11-2 with TRBJ1-1, with a tentative D call TRBD1 (5 bases). CDR3 length equals 13 residues. V dropped 6 bases and J dropped 7 bases, with 15 bases sitting between them. The germline CDR1 and CDR2 sequences are SGHAT and FQNNGV. The CDR3 bases that were read are TGTGCCAGCAGTCAGCTGGGGGGAGGTGAA. This gives the protein CASSQLGGGE. The whole CDR3 sequence is CASSQLGGGEAFF.

This clone has just a few counts. The CDR3 end is not reached by the read, which stops 3 residues before it; the germline J gene fills it in. The V gene is TRBV7-9, the J gene TRBJ1-1; 9 bases fit TRBD1. The ends lost 7 bases at V and 0 bases at J; junction bases unmatched: 6. Germline CDR1 is SEHNR and CDR2 is FQNEAQ (reference sequence). The CDR3 is made up of 15 amino acids. Partial CDR3 DNA: TGTGCCAGCATCAACCGGGACAGGGTGAACACTGAA. Translating gives CASINRDRVNTE. The whole CDR3 protein reads CASINRDRVNTEAFF.